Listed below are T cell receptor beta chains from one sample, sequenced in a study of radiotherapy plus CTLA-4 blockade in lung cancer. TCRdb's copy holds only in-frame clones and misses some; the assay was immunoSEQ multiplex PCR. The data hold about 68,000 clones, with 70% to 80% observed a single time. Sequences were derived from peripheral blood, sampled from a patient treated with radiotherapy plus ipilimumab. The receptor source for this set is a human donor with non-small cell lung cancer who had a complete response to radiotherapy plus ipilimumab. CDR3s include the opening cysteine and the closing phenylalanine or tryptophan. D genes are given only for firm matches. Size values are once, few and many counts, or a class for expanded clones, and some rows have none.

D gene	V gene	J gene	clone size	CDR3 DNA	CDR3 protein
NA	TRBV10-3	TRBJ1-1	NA	TGTGCCATAAATGACGGGACCGCGAACACTGAAGCTTTCTTT	CAINDGTANTEAFF
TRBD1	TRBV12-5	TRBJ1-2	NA	TGTGCTAGTGGTTTGGCCACAGGGGTAGGTGGCTACACCTTC	CASGLATGVGGYTF
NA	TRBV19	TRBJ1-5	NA	TGTGCCAGTAGATCCACAGGGTCCGGGCAGCCCCAGCATTTT	CASRSTGSGQPQHF
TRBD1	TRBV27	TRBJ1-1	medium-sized	TGTGCCAGCAGTTTACTACCTACCGGGACAGGCTCTGGAGCTTTCTTT	CASSLLPTGTGSGAFF
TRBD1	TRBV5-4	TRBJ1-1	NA	TGTGCCAGCAGCTGGGGACAGGGGGCACCGAACACTGAAGCTTTCTTT	CASSWGQGAPNTEAFF
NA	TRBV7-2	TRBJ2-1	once	TGTGCCAGCAGCTTACTACGGGGTAATGAGCAGTTCTTC	CASSLLRGNEQFF
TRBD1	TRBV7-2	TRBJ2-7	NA	TGTGCCAGCAGCTTAGGATCAGTGGCAGGGGGCTACGAGCAGTACTTC	CASSLGSVAGGYEQYF
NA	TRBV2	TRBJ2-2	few	TGTGCCAGCAATGGTGTAGGAAAGAACACCGGGGAGCTGTTTTTT	CASNGVGKNTGELFF
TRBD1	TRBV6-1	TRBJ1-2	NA	TGTGCCAGCAGTTTGGGGTGGGGACAGGGGAGAGGCTACACCTTC	CASSLGWGQGRGYTF
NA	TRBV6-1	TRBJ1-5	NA	TGTGCCAGCAGTACCCGGGCTACCAATCAGCCCCAGCATTTT	CASSTRATNQPQHF
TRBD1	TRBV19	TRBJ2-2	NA	TGTGCCAGTAGGGCTAGACAGGGAAACGGGGAGCTGTTTTTT	CASRARQGNGELFF
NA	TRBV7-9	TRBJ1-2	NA	TGTGCCAGCACTCGGGGGGCAGAGACTTATGGCTACACCTTC	CASTRGAETYGYTF
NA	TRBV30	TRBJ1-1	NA	TGTGCCTGGAGTCCGGGCAGTGAAGCTTTCTTT	CAWSPGSEAFF
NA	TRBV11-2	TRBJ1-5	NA	TGTGCCAGCAGCCATGGTGCTGGCAATCAGCCCCAGCATTTT	CASSHGAGNQPQHF
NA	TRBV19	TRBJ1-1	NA	TGTGCCAGTAGTGGCCGGATGAACACTGAAGCTTTCTTT	CASSGRMNTEAFF
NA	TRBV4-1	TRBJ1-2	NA	TGCGCCAGCAGCCTCCTTCTCCGGGACGGAGCCTATGGCTACACCTTC	CASSLLLRDGAYGYTF
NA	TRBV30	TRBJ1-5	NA	TGTGCCTGGACCCCAGGGGAAGGGGTATTTCGGAGCGGCAATCAGCCCCAGCATTTT	CAWTPGEGVFRSGNQPQHF
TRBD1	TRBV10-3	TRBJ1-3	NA	TGTGCCATCAGTGACAGGGGGCCTGGAAACACCATATATTTT	CAISDRGPGNTIYF
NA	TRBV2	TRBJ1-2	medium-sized	TGTGCCAGCAGTGACGGGGGAAGCTATGGCTACACCTTC	CASSDGGSYGYTF
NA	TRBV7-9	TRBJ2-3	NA	TGTGCCAGCAGCTCCCCCAGGACCCTCACAGATACGCAGTATTTT	CASSSPRTLTDTQYF
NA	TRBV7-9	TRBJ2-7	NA	TGTGCCAGTGCCGGGACTCGGTCCTACGAGCAGTACTTC	CASAGTRSYEQYF
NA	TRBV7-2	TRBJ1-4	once	TGTGCCAGCAGCTTAGTCGGGGGGGAAAAACTGTTTTTT	CASSLVGGEKLFF
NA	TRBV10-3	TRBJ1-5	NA	TGTGCCATCAGTGAATCGGAACAGGGACCCAATCAGCCCCAGCATTTT	CAISESEQGPNQPQHF
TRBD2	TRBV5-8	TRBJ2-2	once	TGTGCCAGCAGCTGGGGTAGCGGGAGCTCCGGGGAGCTGTTTTTT	CASSWGSGSSGELFF
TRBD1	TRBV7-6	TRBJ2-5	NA	TGTGCCAGCAGCTTAGCCGGGACAGGGGGTAAAGAGACCCAGTACTTC	CASSLAGTGGKETQYF
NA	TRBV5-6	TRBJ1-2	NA	TGTGCCAGCAGCTGGAGTAACTATGGCTACACCTTC	CASSWSNYGYTF
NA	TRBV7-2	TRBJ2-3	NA	TGTGCCAGCAGACTTATCACAGATACGCAGTATTTT	CASRLITDTQYF
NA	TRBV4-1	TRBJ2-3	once	TGCGCCAGCAGCCATCCCGGGCCCCGAACGGGGCTACTGGGCACAGATACGCAGTATTTT	CASSHPGPRTGLLGTDTQYF
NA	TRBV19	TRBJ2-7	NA	TGTGCCAGTTCTAACCGGGACCGAAACCCCTACGAGCAGTACTTC	CASSNRDRNPYEQYF
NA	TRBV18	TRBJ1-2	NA	TGTGCCAGCTCACCGGGGGCCGCTTCACCCTATGGCTACACCTTC	CASSPGAASPYGYTF
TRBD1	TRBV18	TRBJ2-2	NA	TGTGCCAGCTCACGATCCGGGACAGGGGATGGCGGGGAGCTGTTTTTT	CASSRSGTGDGGELFF
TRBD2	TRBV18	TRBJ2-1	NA	TGTGCCAGCTCAAGACTAGCGGGAGGGACTCTGGATGAGCAGTTCTTC	CASSRLAGGTLDEQFF
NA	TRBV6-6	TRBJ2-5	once	TGTGCCAGCAGTACCTCGCCAGGGTACCAAGAGACCCAGTACTTC	CASSTSPGYQETQYF
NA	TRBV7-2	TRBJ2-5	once	TGTGCCAGCGACCCCGGGAGACTGGGAGCGCCCCAGTACTTC	CASDPGRLGAPQYF
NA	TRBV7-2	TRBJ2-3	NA	TGTGCCAGCAGCCCAACAGATACGCAGTATTTT	CASSPTDTQYF
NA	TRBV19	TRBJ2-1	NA	TGTGCCAGTACCTCAGGCGGTCAGGTGCAAAACAATGAGCAGTTCTTC	CASTSGGQVQNNEQFF
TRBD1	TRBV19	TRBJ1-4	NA	TGTGCCAGTAGTATAGATGGGACAGAAGCATATGAAAAACTGTTTTTT	CASSIDGTEAYEKLFF
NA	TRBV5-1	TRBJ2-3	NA	TGCGCCAGCAGCTTGGGGGGCAAGTGGACAGATACGCAGTATTTT	CASSLGGKWTDTQYF
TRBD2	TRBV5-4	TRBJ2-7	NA	TGTGCCAGCAGCAGACAGCGGGGGGGCCGGTTAGACGAGCAGTACTTC	CASSRQRGGRLDEQYF
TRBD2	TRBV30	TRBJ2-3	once	TGTGCCTGGAGTGTAGGACTAGCGGGGGGGCAATTTCATACGCAGTATTTT	CAWSVGLAGGQFHTQYF
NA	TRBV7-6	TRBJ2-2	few	TGTGCCAGCAGCGCCTCACTAGGGACCGGGGAGCTGTTTTTT	CASSASLGTGELFF
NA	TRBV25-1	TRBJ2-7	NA	TGTGCCAGCAGTGAATTGGGATCGCGTGAGGAGCAGTACTTC	CASSELGSREEQYF
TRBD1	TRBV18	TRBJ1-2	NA	TGTGCCAGCTCACCGGGACAGGCGCTCAACTATGGCTACACCTTC	CASSPGQALNYGYTF
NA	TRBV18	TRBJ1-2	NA	TGTGCCAGCTCACCACAGAGTCAGGATGGCTACACCTTC	CASSPQSQDGYTF
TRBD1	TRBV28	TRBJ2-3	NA	TGTGCCAGCAGTAGCACGGGACAGGGCACAGATACGCAGTATTTT	CASSSTGQGTDTQYF
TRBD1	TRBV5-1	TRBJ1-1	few	TGCGCCAGCAGCGCAGACAGGGGGCAGACTGAAGCTTTCTTT	CASSADRGQTEAFF
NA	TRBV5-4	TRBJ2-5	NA	TGTGCCAGCAGCCCTAGACAGTCTACCCAAGAGACCCAGTACTTC	CASSPRQSTQETQYF
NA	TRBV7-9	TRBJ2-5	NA	TGTGCCAGCAGCTTAGTTTTTGGGGGGCCGGAGACCCAGTACTTC	CASSLVFGGPETQYF
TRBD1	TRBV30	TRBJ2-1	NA	TGTGCCTGGTGGGGACAGGAAAACTACAATGAGCAGTTCTTC	CAWWGQENYNEQFF
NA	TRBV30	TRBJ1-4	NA	TGTGCCTGGAATAAAAGGGAATCGAATGAAAAACTGTTTTTT	CAWNKRESNEKLFF
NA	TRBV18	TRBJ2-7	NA	TGTGCCAGCTCACCGATCGTTAGCGGCGCCTACGAGCAGTACTTC	CASSPIVSGAYEQYF
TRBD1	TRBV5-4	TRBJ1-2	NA	TGTGCCAGCTTGCCTCATACCGGGACAGACCTGAACTATGGCTACACCTTC	CASLPHTGTDLNYGYTF
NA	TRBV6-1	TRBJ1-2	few	TGTGCCAGCAGTGGTGGAGGGACGTACTATGGCTACACCTTC	CASSGGGTYYGYTF